These 20 T cell receptor beta chains share one sample of origin, sequenced in a study of preoperative IRX-2 immunotherapy in early breast cancer. The treatment: preoperative locoregional IRX-2 cytokine immunotherapy. Produced via immunoSEQ multiplex PCR; TCRdb's table is partial and in-frame only. The table lists fewer than 25,000 clones, about 90% of them singletons, with 25% to 35% in the top ten. Material: tumor tissue, obtained after IRX-2 immunotherapy. The receptors derive from a human donor with breast cancer.

The chain carries TRBV4-1 and TRBJ2-1; TRBD2 aligns across 12 bases. Germline CDR1 reads MGHRA; CDR2 reads YSYEKL. This CDR3 is built from 17 residues. Unmatched junction bases numbered 4, after V lost 0 bases and J lost 4 bases. The CDR3 DNA reads TGCGCCAGCAGCCAAGATGAACTAGCGGGGGGATACAATGAGCAGTTCTTC. Translation: CASSQDELAGGYNEQFF.

The genes are TRBV10-3 and TRBJ1-1, with D perhaps matching TRBD1 (6 bases). This CDR3 comprises 14 residues. The V end lost 5 bases, the J end lost 3 bases, and 13 bases lay between the germline ends. CDR1 ENHRY and CDR2 SYGVKD come from the germline V gene. The CDR3 nucleotides are TGTGCCATCAGTAAGGGTCCAGGGGACACTGAAGCTTTCTTT. Protein: CAISKGPGDTEAFF.

Here the CDR3 reads CASSLEQGGYGYTF. As DNA, the CDR3 is TGTGCCAGCAGCTTGGAGCAGGGCGGCTATGGCTACACCTTC. The chain is built from TRBV5-4 and TRBJ1-2; tentatively, D is TRBD1 (5 bases). The CDR3 loop spans 14 amino acids. The germline gives CDR1 SGHNT, CDR2 YYREEE (reference sequence). The V gene lost 0 bases and the J gene lost 4 bases, with 10 bases spanning the gap.

This clone is a singleton in its sample. The CDR3 region has the DNA TGTGCCAGTAGTTCCAGGGGACAGGGAAGCACAGATACGCAGTATTTT. It is translated as CASSSRGQGSTDTQYF. This chain links TRBV19 with TRBJ2-3; 9 bases line up with TRBD1. CDR3 length: 16 residues. Germline assignment: CDR1 LNHDA and CDR2 SQIVND (reference sequence). Trimming cost V 5 bases and J 0 bases; bases outside gene matches: 6.

The rearrangement links TRBV6-1 to TRBJ1-1, with 7 bases fitting TRBD1. CDR3 length: 15 amino acids. V trimming: 6 bases; J trimming: 0 bases; junction bases outside the gene matches: 7. Germline CDR1 is MNHNS and CDR2 is SASEGT. The CDR3 spells CASRGQATVNTEAFF. CDR3 bases: TGTGCCAGCAGAGGACAGGCGACCGTGAACACTGAAGCTTTCTTT.

Only one count was recorded for this clone. This rearrangement joins TRBV28 to TRBJ1-2; 8 nucleotides line up with TRBD1. Germline CDR1 is MDHEN and CDR2 is SYDVKM. Trimming at V came to 11 bases and at J to 8 bases, leaving 19 bases not matched to a gene. The CDR3 contains 15 residues. In DNA, the CDR3 is TGTGCCTGTAGAGACAGGGGACTTACCAATATGGGCTACACCTTC. Its protein is CACRDRGLTNMGYTF.

The chain uses TRBV6-1 and TRBJ1-2; D is perhaps TRBD1 (5 bases). CDR1 and CDR2 from the germline V gene are MNHNS and SASEGT. The CDR3 consists of 13 residues. V was shortened by 6 bases and J by 4 bases, with 12 bases between the two germline ends. This chain's CDR3 is CASRTTGTYGYTF. The CDR3 nucleotides read TGTGCCAGCAGGACCACAGGAACCTATGGCTACACCTTC.

The chain joins TRBV6-1 to TRBJ2-1, with D unresolved. This CDR3 contains 15 residues. Germline V CDR1 and CDR2: MNHNS, SASEGT. V was pared by 6 bases and J by 6 bases, with 18 bases between. This chain's CDR3 is CASRTSVTLFNEQFF. The CDR3 bases are TGTGCCAGCAGGACTTCCGTGACGCTCTTCAATGAGCAGTTCTTC.

The chain employs TRBV6-1 and TRBJ1-1; D may be TRBD1 (6 bases). This CDR3 spans 14 amino acids. In germline, CDR1 is MNHNS, CDR2 SASEGT. V was cut by 4 bases and J by 3 bases, with 12 bases left in between. The CDR3 region has the DNA TGTGCCAGCAGTGCCAGGGGTAGGTACACTGAAGCTTTCTTT. As protein: CASSARGRYTEAFF.

V and J are TRBV27 and TRBJ1-2, with a weak D call TRBD1 (5 bases). Trimming pared 7 bases from V and 3 bases from J, leaving 15 bases between. Germline loops: CDR1 MNHEY, CDR2 SMNVEV (reference sequence). The CDR3 has 14 amino acids. This CDR3 reads CASNSIAGDYGYTF. The CDR3 coding sequence is TGTGCCAGCAACTCTATCGCGGGGGACTATGGCTACACCTTC.

The chain couples TRBV7-2 to TRBJ2-3, with a tentative D call TRBD2 (5 bases). The CDR3 consists of 13 residues. The germline gives CDR1 SGHTA, CDR2 FQGNSA. Trimming pared 7 bases from V and 6 bases from J, leaving 14 bases between. The CDR3 protein is CASTPQRGDTQYF. DNA for the CDR3: TGTGCCAGCACCCCCCAGAGAGGGGATACGCAGTATTTT. The full variable domain, its missing parts supplied by reference TRBV7-2 and TRBJ2-3, is GAGVSQSPSNKVTEKGKDVELRCDPISGHTALYWYRQSLGQGLEFLIYFQGNSAPDKSGLPSDRFSAERTGGSVSTLTIQRTQQEDSAVYLCASTPQRGDTQYFGPGTRLTVL.

The table lists this clone with a few counts. The chain couples TRBV5-6 to TRBJ2-7; TRBD1 matches 8 bases. The germline gives CDR1 SGHDT, CDR2 YYEEEE. The CDR3 covers 16 residues. After removal of 4 bases from V and 2 bases from J, the junction contained 11 bases not matched to a gene. DNA of the CDR3: TGTGCCAGCAGCGCGAAACCGGGACAGGCGGCCTACGAGCAGTACTTC. It specifies CASSAKPGQAAYEQYF. The full variable domain, completed using reference TRBV5-6 and TRBJ2-7, is DAGVTQSPTHLIKTRGQQVTLRCSPKSGHDTVSWYQQALGQGPQFIFQYYEEEERQRGNFPDRFSGHQFPNYSSELNVNALLLGDSALYLCASSAKPGQAAYEQYFGPGTRLTVT.

The chain links TRBV7-9 to TRBJ1-1; D is unresolved. Trimming left V 1 base short and J 0 bases short, with 6 bases between. The CDR3 spans 14 residues. The germline CDR1 and CDR2 sequences are SEHNR and FQNEAQ (reference sequence). This CDR3 reads CASSLGQMNTEAFF. In DNA form, the CDR3 reads TGTGCCAGCAGCTTAGGCCAGATGAACACTGAAGCTTTCTTT.

This chain uses TRBV27 with TRBJ2-4, with TRBD1 identical over 7 bases. Germline values: CDR1 MNHEY, CDR2 SMNVEV (reference sequence). CDR3 length equals 9 residues. The CDR3 DNA sequence: TGTCCACAGGGGAACATTCAGTACTTC. Translation gives CPQGNIQYF.

The V and J genes are TRBV20-1 and TRBJ1-1; no clear D gene. Germline assignment: CDR1 DFQATT and CDR2 SNEGSKA (reference sequence). The V gene lost 3 bases and the J gene lost 6 bases, with 8 bases spanning the gap. The CDR3 is made up of 11 amino acids. The CDR3 here is CSASRKPEAFF. The CDR3 nucleotides are TGCAGTGCTAGCCGTAAACCTGAAGCTTTCTTT.

V is TRBV6-1 and J is TRBJ2-4, with 9 bases fitting TRBD2. Germline V gene data show CDR1 as MNHNS and CDR2 as SASEGT. V trimming: 6 bases; J trimming: 0 bases; junction bases outside the gene matches: 3. The CDR3 sequence is 15 residues long. The CDR3 region is CASRLAGLAKNIQYF. The DNA for the CDR3 is TGTGCCAGCAGGCTAGCGGGGTTAGCCAAAAACATTCAGTACTTC.

V gene TRBV4-1 combines with J gene TRBJ2-5; TRBD1 aligns across 11 bases. Per germline, CDR1 MGHRA and CDR2 YSYEKL. Losses at the gene ends were 5 bases for V and 2 bases for J; bases not matched to a gene: 4. The CDR3 loop spans 15 amino acids. DNA for the CDR3: TGCGCCAGCAGCAGGACAGGGGGCGTTCAAGAGACCCAGTACTTC. This encodes CASSRTGGVQETQYF.

The CDR3 spells CAATRLYGYTF. CDR3 bases: TGTGCTGCCACGAGGCTTTATGGCTACACCTTC. This rearrangement joins TRBV5-8 to TRBJ1-2; D gene unclear. The CDR3 sequence is 11 residues long. Per the germline V gene, CDR1 is SGHTS and CDR2 is YDEGEE.

This rearrangement joins TRBV27 to TRBJ1-6, with D possibly matching TRBD1 (6 bases). Trimming took 3 bases from V and 7 from J, leaving 16 bases between them. This CDR3 is 16 amino acids long. Germline CDR1 is MNHEY and CDR2 is SMNVEV (reference sequence). Here the CDR3 DNA reads TGTGCCAGCAGTTTGTCTAGGGGGGGGAGCAATTCACCCCTCCACTTT. Its translation is CASSLSRGGSNSPLHF.

V usage is TRBV6-5 and J usage is TRBJ1-2, with 8 bases aligning to TRBD1. From germline, CDR1 is MNHEY and CDR2 SVGAGI. The CDR3 length is 14 residues. J gave up 4 bases and V 6 bases, and 7 bases lay outside the gene matches. CDR3 sequence: CASSPDRGLYGYTF. In DNA, the CDR3 is TGTGCCAGCAGCCCAGACAGGGGCCTCTATGGCTACACCTTC.